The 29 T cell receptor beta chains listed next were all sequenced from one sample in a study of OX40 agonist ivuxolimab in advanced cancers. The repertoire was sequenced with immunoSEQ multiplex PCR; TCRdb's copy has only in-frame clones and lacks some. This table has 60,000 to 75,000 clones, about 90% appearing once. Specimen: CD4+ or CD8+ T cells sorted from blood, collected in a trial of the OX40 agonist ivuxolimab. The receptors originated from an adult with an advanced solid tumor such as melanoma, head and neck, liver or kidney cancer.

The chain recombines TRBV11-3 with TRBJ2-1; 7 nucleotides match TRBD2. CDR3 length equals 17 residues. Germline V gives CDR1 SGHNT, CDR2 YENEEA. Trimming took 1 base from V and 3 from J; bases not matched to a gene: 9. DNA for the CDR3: TGTGCCAGCAGCTTAGGGCCAAGTGGGGGGGTCTACAATGAGCAGTTCTTC. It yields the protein CASSLGPSGGVYNEQFF.

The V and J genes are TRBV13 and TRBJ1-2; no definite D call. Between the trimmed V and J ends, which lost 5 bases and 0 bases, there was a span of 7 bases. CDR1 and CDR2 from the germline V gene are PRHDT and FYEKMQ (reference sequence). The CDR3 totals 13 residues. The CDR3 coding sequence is TGTGCCAGCAGCCCCGGACCTAACTATGGCTACACCTTC. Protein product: CASSPGPNYGYTF.

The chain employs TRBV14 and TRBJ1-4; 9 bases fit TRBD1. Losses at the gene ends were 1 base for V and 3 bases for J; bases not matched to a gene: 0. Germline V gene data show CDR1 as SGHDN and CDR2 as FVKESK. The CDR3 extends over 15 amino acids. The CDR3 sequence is CASSQGTGANEKLFF. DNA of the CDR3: TGTGCCAGCAGCCAAGGGACAGGGGCTAATGAAAAACTGTTTTTT.

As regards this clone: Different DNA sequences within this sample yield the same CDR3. CDR3 bases: TGTGCCAGTAGTTGGGCAGATACGCAGTATTTT. Translated: CASSWADTQYF. The genes are TRBV19 and TRBJ2-3; D gene unclear. Germline V CDR1 and CDR2: LNHDA, SQIVND (reference sequence). This CDR3 is built from 11 residues. V lost 5 bases, J lost 4 bases, and 4 bases lay in between. The full variable domain, its missing parts supplied by reference TRBV19 and TRBJ2-3, is DGGITQSPKYLFRKEGQNVTLSCEQNLNHDAMYWYRQDPGQGLRLIYYSQIVNDFQKGDIAEGYSVSREKKESFPLTVTSAQKNPTAFYLCASSWADTQYFGPGTRLTVL.

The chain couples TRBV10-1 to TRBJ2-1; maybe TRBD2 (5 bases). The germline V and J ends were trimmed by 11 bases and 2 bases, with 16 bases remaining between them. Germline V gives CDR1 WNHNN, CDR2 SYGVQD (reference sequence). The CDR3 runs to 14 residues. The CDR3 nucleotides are TGCGCCGGACTCCATCAACCAACCTACAATGAGCAGTTCTTC. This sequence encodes CAGLHQPTYNEQFF.

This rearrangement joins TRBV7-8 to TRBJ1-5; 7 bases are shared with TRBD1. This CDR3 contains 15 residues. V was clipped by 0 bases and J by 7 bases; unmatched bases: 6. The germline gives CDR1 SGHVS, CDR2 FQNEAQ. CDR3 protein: CASSLAPAGGQPQHF. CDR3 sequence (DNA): TGTGCCAGCAGCTTAGCGCCGGCAGGGGGGCAGCCCCAGCATTTT.

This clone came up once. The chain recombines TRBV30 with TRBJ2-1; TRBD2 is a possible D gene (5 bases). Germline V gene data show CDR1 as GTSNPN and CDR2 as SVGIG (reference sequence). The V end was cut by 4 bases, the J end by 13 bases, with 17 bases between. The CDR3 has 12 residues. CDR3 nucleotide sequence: TGTGCCTGGATCCGTCCAGGACTCCACCAGTTCTTC. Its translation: CAWIRPGLHQFF.

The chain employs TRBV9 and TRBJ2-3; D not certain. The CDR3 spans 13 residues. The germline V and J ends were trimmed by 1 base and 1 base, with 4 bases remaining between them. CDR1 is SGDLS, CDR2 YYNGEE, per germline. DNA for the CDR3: TGTGCCAGCAGCGTACCCGGCACAGATACGCAGTATTTT. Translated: CASSVPGTDTQYF.

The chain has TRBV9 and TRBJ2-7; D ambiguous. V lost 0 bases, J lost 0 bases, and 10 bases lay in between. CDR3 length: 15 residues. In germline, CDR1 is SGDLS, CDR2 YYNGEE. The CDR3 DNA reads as TGTGCCAGCAGCGTAGCGGGCCTTAGCTCCTACGAGCAGTACTTC. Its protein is CASSVAGLSSYEQYF.

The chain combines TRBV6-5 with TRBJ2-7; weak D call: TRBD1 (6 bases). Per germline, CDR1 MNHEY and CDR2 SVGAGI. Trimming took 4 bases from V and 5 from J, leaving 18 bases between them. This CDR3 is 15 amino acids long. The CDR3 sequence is CASSSQTGTPHEQYF. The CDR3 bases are TGTGCCAGCAGTTCTCAGACAGGAACCCCCCACGAGCAGTACTTC.

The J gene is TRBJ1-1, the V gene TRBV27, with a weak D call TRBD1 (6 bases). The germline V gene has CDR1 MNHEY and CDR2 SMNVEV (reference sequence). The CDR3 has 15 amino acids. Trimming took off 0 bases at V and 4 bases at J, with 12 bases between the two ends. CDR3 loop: CASSLSGGLATEAFF. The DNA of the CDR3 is TGTGCCAGCAGTTTATCGGGGGGGCTGGCCACTGAAGCTTTCTTT.

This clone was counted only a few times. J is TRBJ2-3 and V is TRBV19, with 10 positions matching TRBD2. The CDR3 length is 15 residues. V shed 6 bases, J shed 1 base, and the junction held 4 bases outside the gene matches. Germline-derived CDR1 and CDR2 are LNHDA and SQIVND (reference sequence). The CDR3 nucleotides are TGTGCCAGTAGGCTAACTAGCGGGGGCACAGATACGCAGTATTTT. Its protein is CASRLTSGGTDTQYF.

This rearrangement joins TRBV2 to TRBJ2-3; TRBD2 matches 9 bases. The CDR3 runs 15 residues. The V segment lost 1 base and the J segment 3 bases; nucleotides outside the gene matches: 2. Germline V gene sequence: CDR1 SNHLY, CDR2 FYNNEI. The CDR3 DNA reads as TGTGCCAGCAGTGAAGGTAGCGGGAGTACAGATACGCAGTATTTT. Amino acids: CASSEGSGSTDTQYF.

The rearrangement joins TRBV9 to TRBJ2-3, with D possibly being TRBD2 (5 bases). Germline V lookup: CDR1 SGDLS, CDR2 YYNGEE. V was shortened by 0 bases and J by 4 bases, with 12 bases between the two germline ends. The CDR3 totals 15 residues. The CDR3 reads CASSVGENGADTQYF. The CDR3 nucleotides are TGTGCCAGCAGCGTAGGGGAGAACGGGGCAGATACGCAGTATTTT.

The CDR3 DNA reads as TGTGCCAGCAGTTGGGGCACTGAAGCTTTCTTT. Translating it yields CASSWGTEAFF. The J gene is TRBJ1-1, the V gene TRBV27; unclear D gene. The CDR3 runs 11 residues. The germline V gene has CDR1 MNHEY and CDR2 SMNVEV (reference sequence). V dropped 4 bases and J dropped 4 bases, with 4 bases sitting between them.

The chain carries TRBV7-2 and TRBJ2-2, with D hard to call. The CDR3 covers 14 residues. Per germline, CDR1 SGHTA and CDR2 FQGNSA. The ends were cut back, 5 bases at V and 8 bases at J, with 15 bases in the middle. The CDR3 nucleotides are TGTGCCAGCAGCCTAGATCTAAGTTTTGGGGAGCTGTTTTTT. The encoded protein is CASSLDLSFGELFF.

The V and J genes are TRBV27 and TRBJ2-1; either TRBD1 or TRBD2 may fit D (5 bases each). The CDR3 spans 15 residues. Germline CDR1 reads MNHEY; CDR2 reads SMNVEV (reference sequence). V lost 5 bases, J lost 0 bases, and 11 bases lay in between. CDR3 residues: CASSDGAISYNEQFF. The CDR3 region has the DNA TGTGCCAGCAGTGACGGGGCGATCTCCTACAATGAGCAGTTCTTC.

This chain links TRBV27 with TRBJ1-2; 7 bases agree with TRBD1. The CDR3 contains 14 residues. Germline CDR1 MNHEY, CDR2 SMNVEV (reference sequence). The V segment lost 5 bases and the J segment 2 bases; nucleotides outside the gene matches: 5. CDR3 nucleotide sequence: TGTGCCAGCAGTCCCCAGACAGGGAACTATGGCTACACCTTC. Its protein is CASSPQTGNYGYTF.

The CDR3 region is CASSEMIGNGNQPQHF. CDR3 sequence (DNA): TGTGCCAGCAGTGAAATGATAGGGAATGGCAATCAGCCCCAGCATTTT. J is TRBJ1-5 and V is TRBV6-1; D gene ambiguous. The V gene's germline CDR1 is MNHNS and CDR2 SASEGT. V dropped 2 bases and J dropped 2 bases, with 13 bases sitting between them. This CDR3 is 16 amino acids long.

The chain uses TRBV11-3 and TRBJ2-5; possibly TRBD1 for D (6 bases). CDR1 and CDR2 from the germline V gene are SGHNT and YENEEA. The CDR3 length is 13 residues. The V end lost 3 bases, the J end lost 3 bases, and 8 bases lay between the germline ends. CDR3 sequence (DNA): TGTGCCAGCAGCTTTGAGGGGGAAGAGACCCAGTACTTC. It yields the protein CASSFEGEETQYF.

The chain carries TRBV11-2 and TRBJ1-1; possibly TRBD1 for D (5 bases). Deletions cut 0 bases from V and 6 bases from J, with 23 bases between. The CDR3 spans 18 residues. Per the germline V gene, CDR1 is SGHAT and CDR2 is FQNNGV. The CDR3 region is CASSLEARGFGQVAEAFF. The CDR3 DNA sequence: TGTGCCAGCAGCTTAGAGGCTCGGGGGTTTGGGCAGGTAGCTGAAGCTTTCTTT.

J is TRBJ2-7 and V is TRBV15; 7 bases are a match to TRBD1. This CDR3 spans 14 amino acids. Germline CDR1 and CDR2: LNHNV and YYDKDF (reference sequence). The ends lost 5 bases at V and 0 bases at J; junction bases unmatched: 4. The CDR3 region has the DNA TGTGCCACCAGCCGCTGGGACAGCTCCTACGAGCAGTACTTC. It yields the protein CATSRWDSSYEQYF.

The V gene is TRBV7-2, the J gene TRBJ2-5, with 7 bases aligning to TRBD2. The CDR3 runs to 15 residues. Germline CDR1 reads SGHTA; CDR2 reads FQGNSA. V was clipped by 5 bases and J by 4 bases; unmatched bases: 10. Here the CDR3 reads CASSPSGGRGETQYF. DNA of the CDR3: TGTGCCAGCAGCCCTAGCGGCGGGAGAGGAGAGACCCAGTACTTC.

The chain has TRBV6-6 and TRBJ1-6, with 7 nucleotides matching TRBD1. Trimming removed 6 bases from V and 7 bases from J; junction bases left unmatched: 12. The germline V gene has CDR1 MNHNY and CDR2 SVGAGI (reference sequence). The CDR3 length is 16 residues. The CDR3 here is CASSNPARGTNSPLHF. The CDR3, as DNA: TGTGCCAGCAGCAACCCCGCCAGGGGGACAAATTCACCCCTCCACTTT.

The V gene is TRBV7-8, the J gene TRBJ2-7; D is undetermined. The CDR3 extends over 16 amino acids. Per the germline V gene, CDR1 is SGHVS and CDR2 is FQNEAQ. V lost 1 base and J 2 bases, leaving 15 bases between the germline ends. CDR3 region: CASSLGARSFTYEQYV. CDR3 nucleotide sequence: TGTGCCAGCAGCTTAGGAGCAAGGTCCTTTACCTACGAGCAGTACGTC.

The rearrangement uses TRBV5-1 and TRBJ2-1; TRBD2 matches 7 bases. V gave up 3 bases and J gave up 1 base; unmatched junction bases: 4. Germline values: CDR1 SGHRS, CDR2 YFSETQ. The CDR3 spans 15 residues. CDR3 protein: CASSYHGGSYNEQFF. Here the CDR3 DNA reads TGCGCCAGCAGCTACCACGGGGGGTCCTACAATGAGCAGTTCTTC. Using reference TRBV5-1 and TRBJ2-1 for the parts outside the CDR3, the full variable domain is KAGVTQTPRYLIKTRGQQVTLSCSPISGHRSVSWYQQTPGQGLQFLFEYFSETQRNKGNFPGRFSGRQFSNSRSEMNVSTLELGDSALYLCASSYHGGSYNEQFFGPGTRLTVL.

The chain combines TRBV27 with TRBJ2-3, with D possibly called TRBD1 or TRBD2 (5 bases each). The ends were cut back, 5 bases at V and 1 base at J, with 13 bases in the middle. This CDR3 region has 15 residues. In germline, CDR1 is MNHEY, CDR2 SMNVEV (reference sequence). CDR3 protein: CASSGPRGRTDTQYF. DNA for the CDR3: TGTGCCAGCAGTGGCCCTCGGGGACGCACAGATACGCAGTATTTT.

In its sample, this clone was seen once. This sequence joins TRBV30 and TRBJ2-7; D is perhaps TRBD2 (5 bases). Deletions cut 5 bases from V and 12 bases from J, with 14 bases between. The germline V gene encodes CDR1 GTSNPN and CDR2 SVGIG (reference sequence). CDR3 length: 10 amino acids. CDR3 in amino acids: CAWSDKTTYF. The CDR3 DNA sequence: TGTGCCTGGTCCGACAAGACTACGTACTTC. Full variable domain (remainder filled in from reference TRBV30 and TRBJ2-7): SQTIHQWPATLVQPVGSPLSLECTVEGTSNPNLYWYRQAAGRGLQLLFYSVGIGQISSEVPQNLSASRPQDRQFILSSKKLLLSDSGFYLCAWSDKTTYFGPGTRLTVT.

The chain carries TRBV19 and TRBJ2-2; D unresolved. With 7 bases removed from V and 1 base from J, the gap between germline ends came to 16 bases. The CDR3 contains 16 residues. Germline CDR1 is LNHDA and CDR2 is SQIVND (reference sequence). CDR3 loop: CASKEKVPENTGELFF. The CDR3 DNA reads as TGTGCCAGTAAGGAGAAAGTACCAGAGAACACCGGGGAGCTGTTTTTT.